What follows describes a single T cell receptor beta chain. Its specificity is unknown. Germline V lookup: CDR1 SGHTA, CDR2 FQGNSA. This CDR3 is 14 amino acids long. Deletions cut 6 bases from V and 2 bases from J, with 11 bases between. This record comes from a study of shared clonotypes between healthy human individuals. Across the study: The donors, two women and a few men, were aged 18 to 49.

As processed by the authors: For the immunoSEQ data, sequences were junction-only without quality scores, so filtering differed. TCRdb's table, derived via immunoSEQ multiplex PCR, lists solely in-frame clones and lacks some. From that table come the V and J calls and clone size; the DNA was used to work out D and trimming. The table includes approximately 940,000 clones, 70% to 85% detected once. Study results and limitations: Estimated richness was generally greater in naive than memory subsets. Of the naive CD4 clonotypes, around 5.2% were shared across a handful of donors.

The rearrangement uses TRBV7-2 and TRBJ1-5; D may be TRBD1 (6 bases). This sequence was found in a man aged 18 to 30 in good health. The sample was memory CD4+ T cells sorted from blood. Sample subset: CD45RA-negative fraction. CDR3 in DNA: TGTGCCAGCAGTATACAGGGAGGCAATCAGCCCCAGCATTTT. This sequence encodes CASSIQGGNQPQHF.